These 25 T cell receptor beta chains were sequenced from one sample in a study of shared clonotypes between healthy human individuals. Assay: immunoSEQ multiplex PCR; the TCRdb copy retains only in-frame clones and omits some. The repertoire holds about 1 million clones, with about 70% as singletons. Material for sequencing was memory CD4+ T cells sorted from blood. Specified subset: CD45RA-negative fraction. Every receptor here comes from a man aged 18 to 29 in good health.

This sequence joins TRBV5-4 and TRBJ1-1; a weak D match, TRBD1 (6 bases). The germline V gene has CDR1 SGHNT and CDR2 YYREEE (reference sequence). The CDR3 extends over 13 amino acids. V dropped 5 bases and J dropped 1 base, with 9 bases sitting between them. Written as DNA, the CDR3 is TGTGCCAGCAGAAAGACAGGGAACACTGAAGCTTTCTTT. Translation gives CASRKTGNTEAFF.

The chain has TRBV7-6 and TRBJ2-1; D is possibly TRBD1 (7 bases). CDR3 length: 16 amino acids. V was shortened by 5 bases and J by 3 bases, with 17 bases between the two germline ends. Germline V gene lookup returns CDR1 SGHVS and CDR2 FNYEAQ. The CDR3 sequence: CASSRTTGEIYNEQFF. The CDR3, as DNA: TGTGCCAGCAGCCGGACTACAGGGGAAATCTACAATGAGCAGTTCTTC.

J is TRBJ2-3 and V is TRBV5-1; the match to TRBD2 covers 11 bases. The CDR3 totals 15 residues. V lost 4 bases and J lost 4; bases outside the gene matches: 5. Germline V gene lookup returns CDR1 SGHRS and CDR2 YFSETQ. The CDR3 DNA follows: TGCGCCAGCAGCCAACAACTAGCGGGGGCAGATACGCAGTATTTT. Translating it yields CASSQQLAGADTQYF.

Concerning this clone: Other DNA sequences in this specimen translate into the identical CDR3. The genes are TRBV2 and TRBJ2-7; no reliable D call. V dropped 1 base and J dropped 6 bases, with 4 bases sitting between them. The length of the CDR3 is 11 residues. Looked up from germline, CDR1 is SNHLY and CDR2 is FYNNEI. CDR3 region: CASSEGFEQYF. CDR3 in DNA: TGTGCCAGCAGTGAAGGGTTCGAGCAGTACTTC.

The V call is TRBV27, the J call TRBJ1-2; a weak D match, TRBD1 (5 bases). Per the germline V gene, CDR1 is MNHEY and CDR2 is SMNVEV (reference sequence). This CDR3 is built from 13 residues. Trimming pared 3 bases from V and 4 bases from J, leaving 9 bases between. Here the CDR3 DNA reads TGTGCCAGCAGTTTCCGCCAGGGCTATGGCTACACCTTC. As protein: CASSFRQGYGYTF.

The chain's CDR3 is CASSLLEQQSGYTF. CDR3 DNA sequence: TGTGCCAGCAGCCTCCTCGAACAACAGAGCGGCTACACCTTC. This rearrangement joins TRBV5-8 to TRBJ1-2; D unclear. Trimming took off 4 bases at V and 8 bases at J, with 18 bases between the two ends. The CDR3 totals 14 residues. Germline V CDR1 and CDR2: SGHTS, YDEGEE.

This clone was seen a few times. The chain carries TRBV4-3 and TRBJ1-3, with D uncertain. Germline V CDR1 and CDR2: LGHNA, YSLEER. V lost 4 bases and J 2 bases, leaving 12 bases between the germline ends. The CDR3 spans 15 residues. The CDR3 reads CASSLNGLAGNTIYF. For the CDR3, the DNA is TGCGCCAGCAGCCTAAACGGACTGGCTGGAAACACCATATATTTT.

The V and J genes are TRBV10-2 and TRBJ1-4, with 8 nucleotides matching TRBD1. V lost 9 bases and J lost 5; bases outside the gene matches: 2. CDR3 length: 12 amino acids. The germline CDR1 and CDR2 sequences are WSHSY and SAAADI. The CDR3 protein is CASTGGNEKLFF. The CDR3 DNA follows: TGCGCCAGTACAGGGGGAAATGAAAAACTGTTTTTT.

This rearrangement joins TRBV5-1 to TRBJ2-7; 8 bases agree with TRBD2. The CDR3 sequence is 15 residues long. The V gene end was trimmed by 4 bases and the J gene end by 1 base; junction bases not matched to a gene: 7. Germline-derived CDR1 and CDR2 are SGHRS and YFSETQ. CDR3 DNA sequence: TGCGCCAGCAGCGGATCTAGCGGGCGTTCCTACGAGCAGTACTTC. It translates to CASSGSSGRSYEQYF.

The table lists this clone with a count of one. The CDR3 is CASSWTGDKSTEAFF. CDR3 nucleotides: TGCGCCAGCAGCTGGACAGGGGATAAGAGCACTGAAGCTTTCTTT. This chain connects TRBV5-1 to TRBJ1-1; 9 bases match TRBD1. Trimming took 3 bases from V and 4 from J; bases not matched to a gene: 7. The CDR3 has 15 residues. The germline gives CDR1 SGHRS, CDR2 YFSETQ.

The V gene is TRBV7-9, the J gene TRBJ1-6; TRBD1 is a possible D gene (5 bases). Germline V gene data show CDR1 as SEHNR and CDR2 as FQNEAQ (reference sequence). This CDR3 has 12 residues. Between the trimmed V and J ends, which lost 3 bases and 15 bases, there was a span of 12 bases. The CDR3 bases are TGTGCCAGCAGCTTGAACTGGGGGTACCTCCACTTT. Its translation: CASSLNWGYLHF.

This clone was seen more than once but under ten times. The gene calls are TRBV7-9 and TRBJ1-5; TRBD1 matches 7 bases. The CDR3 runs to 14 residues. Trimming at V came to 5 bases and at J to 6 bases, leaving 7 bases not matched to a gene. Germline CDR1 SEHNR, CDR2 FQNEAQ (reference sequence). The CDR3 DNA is TGTGCCAGCAGCCTCGACAGGGAGAGTCAGCCCCAGCATTTT. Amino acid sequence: CASSLDRESQPQHF.

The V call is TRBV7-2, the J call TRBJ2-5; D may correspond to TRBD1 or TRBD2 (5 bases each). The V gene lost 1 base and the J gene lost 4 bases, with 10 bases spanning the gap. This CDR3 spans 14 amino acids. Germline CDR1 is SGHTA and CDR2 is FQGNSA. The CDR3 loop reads CASSLDKRGETQYF. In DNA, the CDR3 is TGTGCCAGCAGCTTAGATAAGAGGGGAGAGACCCAGTACTTC.

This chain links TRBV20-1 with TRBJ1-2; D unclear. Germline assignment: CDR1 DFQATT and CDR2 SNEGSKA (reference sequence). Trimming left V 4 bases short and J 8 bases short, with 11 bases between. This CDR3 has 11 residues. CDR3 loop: CSATVAPGYTF. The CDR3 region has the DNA TGCAGTGCTACCGTCGCGCCAGGCTACACCTTC.

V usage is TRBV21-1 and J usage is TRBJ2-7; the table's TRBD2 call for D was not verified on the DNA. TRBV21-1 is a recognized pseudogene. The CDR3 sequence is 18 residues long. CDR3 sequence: CASNALGASAHLAYEQYF. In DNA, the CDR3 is TGTGCCAGCAACGCCCTCGGGGCTAGCGCTCACCTTGCGTACGAGCAGTACTTC.

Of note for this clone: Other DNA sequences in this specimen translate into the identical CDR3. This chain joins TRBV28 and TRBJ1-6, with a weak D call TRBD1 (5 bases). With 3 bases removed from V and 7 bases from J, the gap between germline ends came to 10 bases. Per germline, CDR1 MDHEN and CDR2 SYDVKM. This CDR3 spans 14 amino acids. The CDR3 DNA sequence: TGTGCCAGCAGTTTGCGGGGGAGGAATTCACCCCTCCACTTT. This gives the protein CASSLRGRNSPLHF.

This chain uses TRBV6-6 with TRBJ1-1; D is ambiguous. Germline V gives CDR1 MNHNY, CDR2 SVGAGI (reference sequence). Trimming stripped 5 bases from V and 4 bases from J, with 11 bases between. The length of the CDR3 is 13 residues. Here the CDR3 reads CASSLRLSTEAFF. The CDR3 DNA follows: TGTGCCAGCAGTCTACGGCTGTCCACTGAAGCTTTCTTT.

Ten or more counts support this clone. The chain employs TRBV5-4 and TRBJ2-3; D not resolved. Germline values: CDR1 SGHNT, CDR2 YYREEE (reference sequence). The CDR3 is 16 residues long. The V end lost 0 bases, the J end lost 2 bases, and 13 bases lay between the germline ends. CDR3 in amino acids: CASSLESGLLTDTQYF. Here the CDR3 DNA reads TGTGCCAGCAGCTTGGAATCAGGCCTCCTCACAGATACGCAGTATTTT.

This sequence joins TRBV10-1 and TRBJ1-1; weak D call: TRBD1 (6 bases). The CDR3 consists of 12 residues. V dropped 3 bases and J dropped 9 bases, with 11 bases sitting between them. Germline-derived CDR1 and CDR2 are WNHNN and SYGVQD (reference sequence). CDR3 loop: CASSDGGAKAFF. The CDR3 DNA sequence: TGCGCCAGCAGTGATGGGGGGGCCAAAGCTTTCTTT.

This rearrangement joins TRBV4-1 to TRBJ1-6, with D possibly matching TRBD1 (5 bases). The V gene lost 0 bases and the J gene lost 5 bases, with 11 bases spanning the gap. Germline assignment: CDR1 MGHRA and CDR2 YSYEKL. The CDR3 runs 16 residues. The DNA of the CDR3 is TGCGCCAGCAGCCAAGATGAGGGGATCAATAATTCACCCCTCCACTTT. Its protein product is CASSQDEGINNSPLHF.

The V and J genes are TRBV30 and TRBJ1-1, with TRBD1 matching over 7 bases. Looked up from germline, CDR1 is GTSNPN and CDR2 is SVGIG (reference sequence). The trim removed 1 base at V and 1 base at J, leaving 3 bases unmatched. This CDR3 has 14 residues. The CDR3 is CAWSANRGNTEAFF. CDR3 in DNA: TGTGCCTGGAGTGCTAACAGGGGGAACACTGAAGCTTTCTTT.

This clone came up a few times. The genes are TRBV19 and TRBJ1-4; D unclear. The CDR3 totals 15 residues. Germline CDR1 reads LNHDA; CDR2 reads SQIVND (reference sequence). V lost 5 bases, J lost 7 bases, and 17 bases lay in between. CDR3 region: CASSATLGGVEKLFF. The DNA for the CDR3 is TGTGCCAGTAGTGCCACTCTTGGCGGGGTTGAAAAACTGTTTTTT. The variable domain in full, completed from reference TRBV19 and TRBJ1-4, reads DGGITQSPKYLFRKEGQNVTLSCEQNLNHDAMYWYRQDPGQGLRLIYYSQIVNDFQKGDIAEGYSVSREKKESFPLTVTSAQKNPTAFYLCASSATLGGVEKLFFGSGTQLSVL.

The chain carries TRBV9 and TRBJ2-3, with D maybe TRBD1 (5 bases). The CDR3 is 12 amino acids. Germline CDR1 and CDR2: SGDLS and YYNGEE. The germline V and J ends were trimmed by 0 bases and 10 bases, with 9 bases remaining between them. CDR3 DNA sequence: TGTGCCAGCAGCGTAGATCAGGGATCGCAGTATTTT. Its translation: CASSVDQGSQYF. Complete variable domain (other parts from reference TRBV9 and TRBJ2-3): DSGVTQTPKHLITATGQRVTLRCSPRSGDLSVYWYQQSLDQGLQFLIQYYNGEERAKGNILERFSAQQFPDLHSELNLSSLELGDSALYFCASSVDQGSQYFGPGTRLTVL.

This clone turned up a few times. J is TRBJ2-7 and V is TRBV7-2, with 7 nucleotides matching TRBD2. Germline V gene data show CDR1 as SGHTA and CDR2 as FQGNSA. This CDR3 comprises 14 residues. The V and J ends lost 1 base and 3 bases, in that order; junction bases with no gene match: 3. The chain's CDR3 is CASSLGRGNYEQYF. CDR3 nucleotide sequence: TGTGCCAGCAGCTTAGGGCGGGGGAACTACGAGCAGTACTTC.

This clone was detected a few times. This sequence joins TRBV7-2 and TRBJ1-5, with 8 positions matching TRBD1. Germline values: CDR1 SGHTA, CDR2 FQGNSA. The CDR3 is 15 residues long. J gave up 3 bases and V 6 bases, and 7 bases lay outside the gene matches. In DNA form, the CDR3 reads TGTGCCAGCAGACCGACAGGGGCCCTCAATCAGCCCCAGCATTTT. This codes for CASRPTGALNQPQHF.